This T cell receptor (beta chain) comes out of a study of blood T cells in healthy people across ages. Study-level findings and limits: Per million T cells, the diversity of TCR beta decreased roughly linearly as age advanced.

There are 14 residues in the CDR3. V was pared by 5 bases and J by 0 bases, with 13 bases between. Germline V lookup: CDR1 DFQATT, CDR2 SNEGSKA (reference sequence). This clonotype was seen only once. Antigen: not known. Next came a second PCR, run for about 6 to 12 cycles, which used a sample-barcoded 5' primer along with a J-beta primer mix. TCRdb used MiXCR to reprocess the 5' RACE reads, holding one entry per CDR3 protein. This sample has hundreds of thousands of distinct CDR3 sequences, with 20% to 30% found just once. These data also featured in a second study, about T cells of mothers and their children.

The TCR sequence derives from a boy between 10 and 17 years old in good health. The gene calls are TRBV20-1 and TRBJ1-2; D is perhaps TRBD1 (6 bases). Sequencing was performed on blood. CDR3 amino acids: CSAVKDRPNYGYTF. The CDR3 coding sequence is TGCAGTGCTGTGAAGGACAGACCTAACTATGGCTACACCTTC.